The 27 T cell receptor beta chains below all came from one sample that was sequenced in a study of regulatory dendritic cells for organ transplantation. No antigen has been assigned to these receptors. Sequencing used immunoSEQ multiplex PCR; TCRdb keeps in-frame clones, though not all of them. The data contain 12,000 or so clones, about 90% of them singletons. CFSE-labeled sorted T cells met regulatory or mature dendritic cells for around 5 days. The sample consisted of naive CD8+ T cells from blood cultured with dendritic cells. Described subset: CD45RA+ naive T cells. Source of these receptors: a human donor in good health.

The CDR3 sequence: CASSLLGTYFTNTGELFF. For the CDR3, the DNA is TGTGCCAGCAGTTTATTAGGCACCTACTTTACGAACACCGGGGAGCTGTTTTTT. V and J are TRBV27 and TRBJ2-2; D gene ambiguous. Deletions cut 1 base from V and 0 bases from J, with 15 bases between. Germline assignment: CDR1 MNHEY and CDR2 SMNVEV (reference sequence). This CDR3 is 18 amino acids long.

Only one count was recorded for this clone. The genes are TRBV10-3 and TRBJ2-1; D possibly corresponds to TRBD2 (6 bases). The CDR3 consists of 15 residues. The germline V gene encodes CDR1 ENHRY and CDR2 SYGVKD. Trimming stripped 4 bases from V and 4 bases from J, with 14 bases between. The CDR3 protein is CAISGGLPKYNEQFF. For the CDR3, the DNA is TGTGCCATCAGTGGGGGACTCCCAAAGTACAATGAGCAGTTCTTC.

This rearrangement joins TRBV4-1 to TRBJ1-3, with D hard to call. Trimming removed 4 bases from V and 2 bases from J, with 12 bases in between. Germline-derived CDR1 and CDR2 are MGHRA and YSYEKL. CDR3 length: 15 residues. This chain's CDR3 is CASSPRQNAGNTIYF. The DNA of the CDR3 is TGCGCCAGCAGCCCCCGGCAGAACGCTGGAAACACCATATATTTT.

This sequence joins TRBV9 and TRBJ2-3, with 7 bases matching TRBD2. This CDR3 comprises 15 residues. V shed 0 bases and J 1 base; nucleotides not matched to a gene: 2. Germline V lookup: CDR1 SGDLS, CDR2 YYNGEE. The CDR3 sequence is CASSVDGGGTDTQYF. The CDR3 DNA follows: TGTGCCAGCAGCGTAGATGGGGGGGGCACAGATACGCAGTATTTT.

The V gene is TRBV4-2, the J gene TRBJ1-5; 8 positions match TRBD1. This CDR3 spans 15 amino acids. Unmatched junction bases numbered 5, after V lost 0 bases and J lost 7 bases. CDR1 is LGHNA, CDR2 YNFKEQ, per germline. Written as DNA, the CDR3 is TGTGCCAGCAGCCAAGATCTGGCAGGGGGCCAGCCCCAGCATTTT. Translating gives CASSQDLAGGQPQHF.

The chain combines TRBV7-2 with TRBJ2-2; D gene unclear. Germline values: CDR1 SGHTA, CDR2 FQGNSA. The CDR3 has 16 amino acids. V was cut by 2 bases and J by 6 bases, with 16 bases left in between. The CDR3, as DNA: TGTGCCAGCAGCTTAATCTTGGGGTATCTGGCCGGGGAGCTGTTTTTT. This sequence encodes CASSLILGYLAGELFF.

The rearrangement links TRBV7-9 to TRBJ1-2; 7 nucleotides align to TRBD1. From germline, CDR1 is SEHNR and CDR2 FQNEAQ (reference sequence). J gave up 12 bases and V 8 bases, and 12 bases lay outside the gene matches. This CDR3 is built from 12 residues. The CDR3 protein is CASFVQGIGDTF. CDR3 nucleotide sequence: TGTGCCAGCTTCGTACAGGGGATCGGAGACACCTTC.

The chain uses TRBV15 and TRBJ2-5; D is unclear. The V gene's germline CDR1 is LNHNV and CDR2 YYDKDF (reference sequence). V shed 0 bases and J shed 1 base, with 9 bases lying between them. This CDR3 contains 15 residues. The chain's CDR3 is CATSREYGSQETQYF. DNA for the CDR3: TGTGCCACCAGCAGAGAGTACGGGTCCCAAGAGACCCAGTACTTC.

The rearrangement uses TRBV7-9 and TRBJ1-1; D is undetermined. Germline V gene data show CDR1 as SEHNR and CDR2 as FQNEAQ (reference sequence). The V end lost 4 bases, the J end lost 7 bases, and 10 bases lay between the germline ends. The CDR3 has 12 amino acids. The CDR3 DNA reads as TGTGCCAGCAGCTACCCGGGGAATGAAGCTTTCTTT. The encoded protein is CASSYPGNEAFF.

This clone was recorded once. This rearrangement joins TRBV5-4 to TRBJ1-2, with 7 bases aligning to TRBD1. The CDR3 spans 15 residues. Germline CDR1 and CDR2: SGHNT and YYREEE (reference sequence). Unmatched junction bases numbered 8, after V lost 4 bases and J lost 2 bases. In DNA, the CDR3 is TGTGCCAGCAGCCCCGGGACAGCGAGGAACTATGGCTACACCTTC. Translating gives CASSPGTARNYGYTF.

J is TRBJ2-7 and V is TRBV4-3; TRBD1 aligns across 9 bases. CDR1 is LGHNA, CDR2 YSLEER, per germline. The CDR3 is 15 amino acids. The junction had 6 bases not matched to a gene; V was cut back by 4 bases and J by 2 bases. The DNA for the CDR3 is TGCGCCAGCAGCCCCCTGGGACAGGGCACCTACGAGCAGTACTTC. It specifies CASSPLGQGTYEQYF.

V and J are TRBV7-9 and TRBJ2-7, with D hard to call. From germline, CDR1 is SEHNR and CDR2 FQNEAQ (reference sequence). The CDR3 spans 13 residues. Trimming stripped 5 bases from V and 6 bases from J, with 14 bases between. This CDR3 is CASSPKRVIEQYF. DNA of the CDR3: TGTGCCAGCAGCCCCAAGAGAGTAATCGAGCAGTACTTC.

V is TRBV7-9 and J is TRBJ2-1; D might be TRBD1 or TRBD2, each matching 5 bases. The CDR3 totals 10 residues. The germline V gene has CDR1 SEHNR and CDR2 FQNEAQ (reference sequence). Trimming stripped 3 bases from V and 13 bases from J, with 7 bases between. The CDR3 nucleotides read TGTGCCAGCAGCTTGGGGGACCAGTTCTTC. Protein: CASSLGDQFF.

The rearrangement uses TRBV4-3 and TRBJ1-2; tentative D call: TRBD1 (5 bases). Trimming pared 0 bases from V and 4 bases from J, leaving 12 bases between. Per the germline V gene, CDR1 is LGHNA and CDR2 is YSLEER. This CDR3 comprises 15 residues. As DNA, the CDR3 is TGCGCCAGCAGCCAAGATCATCCGGGGGTCTATGGCTACACCTTC. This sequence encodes CASSQDHPGVYGYTF.

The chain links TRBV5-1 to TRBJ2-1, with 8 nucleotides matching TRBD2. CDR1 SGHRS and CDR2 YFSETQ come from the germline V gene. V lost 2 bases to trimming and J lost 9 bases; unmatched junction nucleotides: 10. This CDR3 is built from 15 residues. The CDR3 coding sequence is TGCGCCAGCAGCTTAAACGGGAGGGCCGGGCGTGAGCAGTTCTTC. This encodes CASSLNGRAGREQFF.

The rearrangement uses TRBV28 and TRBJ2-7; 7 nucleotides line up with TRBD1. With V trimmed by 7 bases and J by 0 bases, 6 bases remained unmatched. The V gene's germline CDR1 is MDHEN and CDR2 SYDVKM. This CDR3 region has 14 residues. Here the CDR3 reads CASTLGDSSYEQYF. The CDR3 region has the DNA TGTGCCAGCACCTTAGGGGACAGCTCCTACGAGCAGTACTTC.

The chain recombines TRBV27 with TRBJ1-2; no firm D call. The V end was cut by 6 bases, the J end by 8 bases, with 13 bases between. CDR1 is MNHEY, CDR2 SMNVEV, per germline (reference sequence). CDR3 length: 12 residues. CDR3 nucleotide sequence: TGTGCCAGCAGATCCTTGGGCGTCGGCTACACCTTC. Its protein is CASRSLGVGYTF.

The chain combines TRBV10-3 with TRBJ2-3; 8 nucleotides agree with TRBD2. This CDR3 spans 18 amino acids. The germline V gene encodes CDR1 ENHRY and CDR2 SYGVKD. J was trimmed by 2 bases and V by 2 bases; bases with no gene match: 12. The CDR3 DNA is TGTGCCATCAGTGAGGGGCCGGGGGGGCAGTTTATCACAGATACGCAGTATTTT. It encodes CAISEGPGGQFITDTQYF.

The CDR3 DNA reads TGCGCCAGCAGCCAAGACTCGGGAGCTTGGGGGGAGCAGTACTTC. It translates to CASSQDSGAWGEQYF. The chain links TRBV4-3 to TRBJ2-7; TRBD2 might be the D (6 bases). Germline CDR1 reads LGHNA; CDR2 reads YSLEER. The V and J ends lost 0 bases and 7 bases respectively, with 16 bases between them. CDR3 size: 15 residues.

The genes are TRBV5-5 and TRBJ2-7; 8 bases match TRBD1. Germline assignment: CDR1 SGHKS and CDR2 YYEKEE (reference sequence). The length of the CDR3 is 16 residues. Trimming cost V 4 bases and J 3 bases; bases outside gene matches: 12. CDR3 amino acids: CASSPDRELFFYEQYF. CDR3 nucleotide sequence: TGTGCCAGCAGCCCGGACAGGGAATTGTTTTTCTACGAGCAGTACTTC.

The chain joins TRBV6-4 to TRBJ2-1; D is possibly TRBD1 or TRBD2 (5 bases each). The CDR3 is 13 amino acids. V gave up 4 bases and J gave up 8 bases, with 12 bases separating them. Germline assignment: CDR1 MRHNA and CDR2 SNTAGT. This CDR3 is CASSALRDDEQFF. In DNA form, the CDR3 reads TGTGCCAGCAGTGCCCTCAGGGACGATGAGCAGTTCTTC.

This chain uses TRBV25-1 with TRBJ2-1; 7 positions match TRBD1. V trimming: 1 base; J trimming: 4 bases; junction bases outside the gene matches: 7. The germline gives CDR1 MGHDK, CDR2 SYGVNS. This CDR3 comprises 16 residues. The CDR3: CASSEWGETGYNEQFF. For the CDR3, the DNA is TGTGCCAGCAGTGAATGGGGCGAGACAGGGTACAATGAGCAGTTCTTC.

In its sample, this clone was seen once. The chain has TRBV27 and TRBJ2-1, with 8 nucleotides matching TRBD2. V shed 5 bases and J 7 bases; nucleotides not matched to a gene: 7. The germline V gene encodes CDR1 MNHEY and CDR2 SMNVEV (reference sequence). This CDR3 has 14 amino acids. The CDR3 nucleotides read TGTGCCAGCAGTGTGGGACTAGGTTTTAATGAGCAGTTCTTC. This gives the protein CASSVGLGFNEQFF.

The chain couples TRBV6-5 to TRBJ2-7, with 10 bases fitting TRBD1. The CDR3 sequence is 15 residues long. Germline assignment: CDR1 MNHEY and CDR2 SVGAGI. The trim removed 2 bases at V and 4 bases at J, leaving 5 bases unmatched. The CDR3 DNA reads TGTGCCAGCAGTTACGGGGGACAGGGGACGTACGAGCAGTACTTC. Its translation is CASSYGGQGTYEQYF.

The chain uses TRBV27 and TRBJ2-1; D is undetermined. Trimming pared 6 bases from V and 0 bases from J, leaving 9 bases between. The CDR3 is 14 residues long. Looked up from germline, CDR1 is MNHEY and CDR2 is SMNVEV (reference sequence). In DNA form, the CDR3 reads TGTGCCAGCAGAGACCGGAGCTCCTACAATGAGCAGTTCTTC. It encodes CASRDRSSYNEQFF.

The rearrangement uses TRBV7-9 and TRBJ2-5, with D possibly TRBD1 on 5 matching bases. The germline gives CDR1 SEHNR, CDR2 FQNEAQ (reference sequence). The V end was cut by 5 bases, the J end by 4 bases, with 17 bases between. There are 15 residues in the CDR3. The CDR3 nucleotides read TGTGCCAGCAGCCCTCAGGGTATACTGCGAGAGACCCAGTACTTC. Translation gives CASSPQGILRETQYF. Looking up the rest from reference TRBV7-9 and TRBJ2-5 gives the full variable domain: DTGVSQNPRHKITKRGQNVTFRCDPISEHNRLYWYRQTLGQGPEFLTYFQNEAQLEKSRLLSDRFSAERPKGSFSTLEIQRTEQGDSAMYLCASSPQGILRETQYFGPGTRLLVL.

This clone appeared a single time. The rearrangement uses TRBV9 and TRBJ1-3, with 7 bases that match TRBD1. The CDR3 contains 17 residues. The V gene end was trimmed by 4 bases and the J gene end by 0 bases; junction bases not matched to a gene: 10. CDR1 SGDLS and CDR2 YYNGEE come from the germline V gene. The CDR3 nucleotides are TGTGCCAGCAGCTTGGGGACCTCAGGGGGCTCTGGAAACACCATATATTTT. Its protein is CASSLGTSGGSGNTIYF.